The 8 T cell receptor beta chains below come from one sample, sequenced in a study of T cell responses to AZD1222 COVID-19 vaccine. The assay was immunoSEQ multiplex PCR, and TCRdb's table has in-frame clones only and misses some. The sample includes 64,000 or so clones, 84% of them seen just once. Sequenced material: peripheral blood, taken on day 0 of AZD1222 vaccination. The source is an adult in good health.

The chain combines TRBV11-2 with TRBJ1-1, with a weak D call TRBD1 (5 bases). CDR3 length: 13 amino acids. Trimming stripped 1 base from V and 7 bases from J, with 10 bases between. The germline V gene has CDR1 SGHAT and CDR2 FQNNGV. The DNA of the CDR3 is TGTGCCAGCAGCTTAGGGGGCCTAAATGAAGCTTTCTTT. As protein: CASSLGGLNEAFF. Together with reference TRBV11-2 and TRBJ1-1, the CDR3 gives the full variable domain: EAGVAQSPRYKIIEKRQSVAFWCNPISGHATLYWYQQILGQGPKLLIQFQNNGVVDDSQLPKDRFSAERLKGVDSTLKIQPAKLEDSAVYLCASSLGGLNEAFFGQGTRLTVV.

CDR3 sequence (DNA): TGCGCCAGCAGCTGGTTGGGGGAGGGGTCGTACGAGCAGTACTTC. Translation gives CASSWLGEGSYEQYF. The chain employs TRBV5-1 and TRBJ2-7, with 7 bases matching TRBD2. The junction had 10 bases not matched to a gene; V was cut back by 3 bases and J by 4 bases. Germline V gene sequence: CDR1 SGHRS, CDR2 YFSETQ. This CDR3 has 15 residues. Supplemented by reference TRBV5-1 and TRBJ2-7, the full variable domain reads KAGVTQTPRYLIKTRGQQVTLSCSPISGHRSVSWYQQTPGQGLQFLFEYFSETQRNKGNFPGRFSGRQFSNSRSEMNVSTLELGDSALYLCASSWLGEGSYEQYFGPGTRLTVT.

This clone occurred once. The DNA of the CDR3 is TGTGCCAGCAGCGTACGGCCGGGACTAGCGGGGGAGTATGAGCAGTTCTTC. As protein: CASSVRPGLAGEYEQFF. The V and J genes are TRBV7-2 and TRBJ2-1; TRBD2 matches at 14 bases. Trimming cost V 5 bases and J 8 bases; bases outside gene matches: 11. Germline assignment: CDR1 SGHTA and CDR2 FQGNSA. This CDR3 is 17 amino acids long.

The genes are TRBV11-2 and TRBJ1-6; D is perhaps TRBD1 (5 bases). This CDR3 has 18 amino acids. Germline CDR1 and CDR2: SGHAT and FQNNGV. The V gene lost 2 bases and the J gene lost 6 bases, with 20 bases spanning the gap. Written as DNA, the CDR3 is TGTGCCAGCAGCTTAATTAGGGGCGCTCCCACCCGTAATTCACCCCTCCACTTT. Translating it yields CASSLIRGAPTRNSPLHF.

This chain connects TRBV24-1 to TRBJ1-1; D ambiguous. This CDR3 region has 16 residues. V was cut by 7 bases and J by 1 base, with 18 bases left in between. Germline values: CDR1 KGHDR, CDR2 SFDVKD. CDR3 DNA sequence: TGTGCCACCAGGCCTCCCGGGTTAGAAGGGAACACTGAAGCTTTCTTT. Its translation: CATRPPGLEGNTEAFF.

The chain couples TRBV18 to TRBJ1-2, with 8 nucleotides matching TRBD1. Trimming at V came to 3 bases and at J to 0 bases, leaving 9 bases not matched to a gene. Germline V gives CDR1 KGHSH, CDR2 LQKENI. The CDR3 covers 17 residues. CDR3 in DNA: TGTGCCAGCTCACCTAGTGTTCAGGGGGCGACTAACTATGGCTACACCTTC. Its protein is CASSPSVQGATNYGYTF.

This clone was seen a handful of times. The chain joins TRBV5-8 to TRBJ2-7; D unclear. V was shortened by 2 bases and J by 1 base, with 7 bases between the two germline ends. CDR1 is SGHTS, CDR2 YDEGEE, per germline. The CDR3 runs 13 residues. CDR3 sequence reads: CASSFDWSYEQYF. In DNA, the CDR3 is TGTGCCAGCAGCTTCGACTGGTCCTACGAGCAGTACTTC. Full variable domain (rest looked up from reference TRBV5-8 and TRBJ2-7): EAGVTQSPTHLIKTRGQQATLRCSPISGHTSVYWYQQALGLGLQFLLWYDEGEERNRGNFPPRFSGRQFPNYSSELNVNALELEDSALYLCASSFDWSYEQYFGPGTRLTVT.

The chain combines TRBV7-2 with TRBJ2-2, with 7 positions matching TRBD1. With 6 bases clipped from V and 4 bases from J, the junction kept 8 bases outside the gene matches. Germline values: CDR1 SGHTA, CDR2 FQGNSA. The CDR3 is made up of 15 amino acids. CDR3 nucleotides: TGTGCCAGCAGTCACGACAGGGCGGGCACCGGGGAGCTGTTTTTT. Translation gives CASSHDRAGTGELFF.